One and the same sample provided the 30 T cell receptor beta chains below, sequenced in a study of blood T cells in healthy people across ages. It was with a sample-barcoded 5' primer and a J-beta primer mix that a second PCR of roughly 7 to 12 cycles was run. TCRdb independently ran MiXCR on the 5' RACE reads; one entry per CDR3 protein. This table has 1.5 million or so distinct CDR3 sequences, roughly 43% appearing once. The sample comprised blood. The receptors derive from a woman under 30 in good health.

This clonotype was counted a few times. The CDR3 region has the DNA TGTGCCATCAGTGAGCGGGGGGCAAACACTGAAGCTTTCTTT. This codes for CAISERGANTEAFF. The rearrangement joins TRBV10-3 to TRBJ1-1, with a tentative D call TRBD1 (6 bases). Per the germline V gene, CDR1 is ENHRY and CDR2 is SYGVKD. The CDR3 contains 14 residues. V was clipped by 2 bases and J by 2 bases, with 9 bases between them.

A few counts support this clonotype. The chain recombines TRBV4-1 with TRBJ2-7; 8 positions agree with TRBD1. This CDR3 spans 15 amino acids. Germline V CDR1 and CDR2: MGHRA, YSYEKL. Trimming removed 5 bases from V and 3 bases from J; junction bases left unmatched: 9. The CDR3 DNA follows: TGCGCCAGCAGCTTTAGCCCGGACAGGGACTACGAGCAGTACTTC. The encoded protein is CASSFSPDRDYEQYF.

This chain connects TRBV6-6 to TRBJ2-7; 9 bases align to TRBD2. V shed 10 bases, J shed 4 bases, and the junction held 11 bases outside the gene matches. The CDR3 loop spans 14 amino acids. Germline lookup yields CDR1 MNHNY and CDR2 SVGAGI (reference sequence). CDR3 nucleotides: TGTGCCACCCACCAGGGCGGGAGGGTGTACGAGCAGTACTTC. Its translation: CATHQGGRVYEQYF.

The chain joins TRBV5-1 to TRBJ2-2; D call uncertain. Deletions cut 0 bases from V and 7 bases from J, with 7 bases between. Germline V gene lookup returns CDR1 SGHRS and CDR2 YFSETQ. This CDR3 contains 13 residues. CDR3 bases: TGCGCCAGCAGCTTGGCCCCTAGCGGGGAGCTGTTTTTT. Residues: CASSLAPSGELFF.

In its sample, this clonotype was seen a few times. One end of the junction varies from germline; a read error may be responsible. The chain carries TRBV29-1 and TRBJ2-4; TRBD1 aligns across 8 bases. Gene TRBJ2-7 matches the end of the DNA better, so the J call may be wrong. This CDR3 has 14 amino acids. CDR1 is SQVTM and CDR2 is ANQGSEA in the germline V gene. CDR3 region: CSAERTGYPYEQYF. For the CDR3, the DNA is TGCAGCGCTGAACGGACAGGGTACCCCTACGAGCAGTACTTC.

This chain uses TRBV7-2 with TRBJ1-1, with unresolved D. The CDR3 consists of 14 residues. The V gene's germline CDR1 is SGHTA and CDR2 FQGNSA. Trimming shortened V by 5 bases and J by 3 bases, and 13 bases separated the two germline ends. The CDR3: CASSPQVWDTEAFF. The DNA for the CDR3 is TGTGCCAGCAGCCCCCAGGTCTGGGACACTGAAGCTTTCTTT. The variable domain in full, completed from reference TRBV7-2 and TRBJ1-1, reads GAGVSQSPSNKVTEKGKDVELRCDPISGHTALYWYRQSLGQGLEFLIYFQGNSAPDKSGLPSDRFSAERTGGSVSTLTIQRTQQEDSAVYLCASSPQVWDTEAFFGQGTRLTVV.

The chain uses TRBV10-1 and TRBJ2-7; TRBD2 might be the D (6 bases). Germline CDR1 WNHNN, CDR2 SYGVQD (reference sequence). V gave up 6 bases and J gave up 2 bases, with 17 bases separating them. This CDR3 region has 15 residues. This chain's CDR3 is CASSPLGAGAYEQYF. CDR3 DNA sequence: TGCGCCAGCAGCCCGCTTGGAGCGGGCGCCTACGAGCAGTACTTC.

The CDR3 region is CSARDGQLAEAFF. The CDR3 DNA follows: TGCAGTGCTAGAGATGGGCAATTGGCTGAAGCTTTCTTT. The chain links TRBV20-1 to TRBJ1-1; D gene uncertain. Germline V gives CDR1 DFQATT, CDR2 SNEGSKA (reference sequence). Trimming took 0 bases from V and 6 from J, leaving 11 bases between them. The CDR3 is 13 amino acids.

This chain links TRBV2 with TRBJ2-1; 11 nucleotides agree with TRBD2. The J segment lost 9 bases and the V segment lost 5 bases, leaving 9 bases of the junction unmatched. The germline V gene has CDR1 SNHLY and CDR2 FYNNEI. CDR3 size: 15 residues. CDR3 protein: CASSLAGGVGGEQFF. The CDR3, as DNA: TGTGCCAGCAGTTTAGCGGGAGGGGTTGGGGGTGAGCAGTTCTTC.

The chain uses TRBV9 and TRBJ2-4; 10 nucleotides line up with TRBD2. The DNA end favors TRBJ2-7, so the J call may be wrong. The CDR3 is 16 residues long. Germline V gene lookup returns CDR1 SGDLS and CDR2 YYNGEE. The CDR3: CASSVAVGTSVYEQYF. Here the CDR3 DNA reads TGTGCCAGCAGCGTAGCAGTTGGGACTAGCGTTTACGAGCAGTACTTC.

The chain uses TRBV20-1 and TRBJ2-1; a weak D match, TRBD1 (5 bases). V was pared by 3 bases and J by 6 bases, with 18 bases between. CDR1 is DFQATT and CDR2 is SNEGSKA in the germline V gene (reference sequence). This CDR3 has 15 amino acids. DNA for the CDR3: TGCAGTGCTAGCTCCCCACCTAGGGGATTCAATGAGCAGTTCTTC. It yields the protein CSASSPPRGFNEQFF.

This chain connects TRBV20-1 to TRBJ2-3; 15 bases are shared with TRBD2. CDR3 size: 16 residues. The ends lost 3 bases at V and 12 bases at J; junction bases unmatched: 13. Germline values: CDR1 DFQATT, CDR2 SNEGSKA (reference sequence). CDR3 sequence (DNA): TGCAGTGCTAGGTCACCGGGACTAGCGGGAGGCGCCGATCAGTATTTT. It is translated as CSARSPGLAGGADQYF.

The chain couples TRBV4-1 to TRBJ2-1, with 8 bases lining up with TRBD2. This CDR3 spans 16 amino acids. The germline gives CDR1 MGHRA, CDR2 YSYEKL. Unmatched junction bases numbered 5, after V lost 0 bases and J lost 4 bases. The CDR3 DNA follows: TGCGCCAGCAGCCAAGATCGACTAGCGATTTACAATGAGCAGTTCTTC. Translated, it gives CASSQDRLAIYNEQFF.

This clonotype was seen a handful of times. The V call is TRBV20-1, the J call TRBJ1-1; 7 nucleotides match TRBD1. This CDR3 spans 13 amino acids. Per germline, CDR1 DFQATT and CDR2 SNEGSKA (reference sequence). The trim removed 8 bases at V and 0 bases at J, leaving 6 bases unmatched. CDR3 DNA: TGCAGTTATCTTAGGGGGCTGAACACTGAAGCTTTCTTT. Translation gives CSYLRGLNTEAFF.

The V and J genes are TRBV6-2 or TRBV6-3 and TRBJ2-7; tentatively, D is TRBD2 (6 bases). The germline CDR1 and CDR2 sequences are MNHEY and SVGEGT. Trimming left V 2 bases short and J 6 bases short, with 8 bases between. The CDR3 covers 12 residues. The CDR3 region has the DNA TGTGCCAGCAGTTACGGCGGGACCGAGCAGTACTTC. This translates into CASSYGGTEQYF.

The V gene is TRBV21-1, the J gene TRBJ1-5. TRBV21-1 is recorded as a pseudogene. The CDR3 totals 15 residues. For the CDR3, the DNA is TGTGCCATCAAAGCGAGCCTGGAAGGGATTCAGCCCCAGCATTTT. It translates to CAIKASLEGIQPQHF.

On this clonotype itself: One end of the junction fails to match germline, which may point to a read error. The rearrangement links TRBV7-7 to TRBJ2-3; 9 positions agree with TRBD2. Germline V gene sequence: CDR1 SSHAT, CDR2 FNYEAQ (reference sequence). The CDR3 has 17 residues. The CDR3 is CASSAGLGREGLDTQYF. CDR3 nucleotide sequence: TGTGCTAGCAGCGCCGGACTAGGGCGGGAGGGCCTCGATACGCAGTATTTT.

This clonotype showed up many times. Since a much larger clone is just one base distant, this may be a read error. The chain recombines TRBV28 with TRBJ1-1, with 9 bases matching TRBD1. Per the germline V gene, CDR1 is MDHEN and CDR2 is SYDVKM. The CDR3 is made up of 13 amino acids. Trimming removed 5 bases from V and 3 bases from J; junction bases left unmatched: 1. CDR3 protein: CASSRQGDTEAFF. In nucleotides, the CDR3 is TGTGCCAGCAGTCGACAGGGGGACACTGAAGCTTTCTTT.

The V gene is TRBV6-2 or TRBV6-3, the J gene TRBJ1-2; possible D gene TRBD1, 5 bases. CDR1 and CDR2 (germline): MNHEY, SVGEGT. This CDR3 spans 13 amino acids. Trimming stripped 2 bases from V and 8 bases from J, with 12 bases between. For the CDR3, the DNA is TGTGCCAGCAGTTACGGATTGGGGCGCGGCTACACCTTC. This codes for CASSYGLGRGYTF.

In its sample, this clonotype was seen a few times. The chain is built from TRBV5-1 and TRBJ2-3; D is tentatively TRBD1 or TRBD2 (5 bases each). This CDR3 comprises 14 residues. CDR1 is SGHRS and CDR2 is YFSETQ in the germline V gene. Between the trimmed V and J ends, which lost 7 bases and 1 base, there was a span of 13 bases. CDR3 sequence: CASCLGPGTDTQYF. In nucleotides, the CDR3 is TGCGCCAGCTGCCTGGGACCTGGCACAGATACGCAGTATTTT.

This clonotype was picked up a small number of times. The rearrangement joins TRBV7-2 to TRBJ2-3, with TRBD1 identical over 7 bases. The J segment lost 2 bases and the V segment lost 1 base, leaving 3 bases of the junction unmatched. The CDR3 is 15 amino acids. The germline CDR1 and CDR2 sequences are SGHTA and FQGNSA. Here the CDR3 DNA reads TGTGCCAGCAGCTTAGTCGGACAGGTCACAGATACGCAGTATTTT. Translating it yields CASSLVGQVTDTQYF.

Details on this clonotype: This likely comes from a read error, as the CDR3 has no conserved phenylalanine or tryptophan at its end. V and J are TRBV2 and TRBJ2-3, with a possible D match to TRBD1 (5 bases). The germline gives CDR1 SNHLY, CDR2 FYNNEI. This CDR3 region has 14 residues. The ends were cut back, 7 bases at V and 1 base at J, with 12 bases in the middle. CDR3 sequence: CASKGRVGTDTQYC. In nucleotides, the CDR3 is TGTGCCAGCAAAGGCAGGGTAGGCACAGATACGCAGTATTGT.

This clonotype was seen a handful of times. The rearrangement uses TRBV20-1 and TRBJ2-3; D uncertain. The CDR3 has 14 residues. Germline V CDR1 and CDR2: DFQATT, SNEGSKA (reference sequence). Trimming took 1 base from V and 0 from J, leaving 8 bases between them. The CDR3 loop reads CSARVRVSTDTQYF. The CDR3 DNA is TGCAGTGCTAGAGTTCGGGTTAGCACAGATACGCAGTATTTT.

Turning to this clonotype: Mismatch with germline at one junction end may stem from a read error. The chain joins TRBV20-1 to TRBJ2-1, with TRBD2 matching 7 bases. Germline values: CDR1 DFQATT, CDR2 SNEGSKA (reference sequence). There are 15 residues in the CDR3. CDR3 nucleotides: TGCAGTGCTGGAGACCCCCTGGCGGGAGTTCTTGAGCAGTTCTTC. It is translated as CSAGDPLAGVLEQFF.

This clonotype has a handful of counts. The rearrangement uses TRBV11-2 and TRBJ2-7; possible D gene TRBD2, 7 bases. Trimming removed 6 bases from V and 1 base from J, with 10 bases in between. From germline, CDR1 is SGHAT and CDR2 FQNNGV. The CDR3 length is 13 residues. This CDR3 reads CASRGGASYEQYF. In DNA form, the CDR3 reads TGTGCCAGCAGAGGGGGGGCTTCCTACGAGCAGTACTTC.

The chain links TRBV4-3 to TRBJ1-1; 7 bases align to TRBD1. V shed 2 bases, J shed 7 bases, and the junction held 4 bases outside the gene matches. This CDR3 spans 13 amino acids. CDR1 LGHNA and CDR2 YSLEER come from the germline V gene. The CDR3 spells CASSQRQGIEAFF. DNA of the CDR3: TGCGCCAGCAGCCAACGACAGGGCATTGAAGCTTTCTTT.

V is TRBV24-1 and J is TRBJ2-1; D is unclear. The CDR3 extends over 12 amino acids. The V gene's germline CDR1 is KGHDR and CDR2 SFDVKD. The V end was cut by 4 bases, the J end by 8 bases, with 8 bases between. The CDR3 spells CATSEGLDEQFF. CDR3 nucleotide sequence: TGTGCCACCAGTGAGGGTTTGGATGAGCAGTTCTTC.

The chain is built from TRBV29-1 and TRBJ2-3; 8 bases match TRBD2. This CDR3 comprises 15 residues. Germline assignment: CDR1 SQVTM and CDR2 ANQGSEA. V gave up 5 bases and J gave up 0 bases; unmatched junction bases: 7. The CDR3 bases are TGCAGCGTTTTAGCGGGGCACACTAGCACAGATACGCAGTATTTT. Amino acid sequence: CSVLAGHTSTDTQYF.

In the case of this clonotype: The junction and the germline gene differ at one end; a read error may be behind it. This rearrangement joins TRBV24-1 to TRBJ2-3; unclear D gene. The CDR3 extends over 14 amino acids. Per the germline V gene, CDR1 is KGHDR and CDR2 is SFDVKD. The chain's CDR3 is CATSDLRRPDTLYF. DNA of the CDR3: TGTGCCACCAGTGATTTAAGACGGCCGGATACGCTGTATTTT.

Note on this clonotype: One junction end does not reproduce the germline sequence, and a read error may be involved. The CDR3 region has the DNA TGCAGCGCTAGAGATGGCCAGGTGAGGAACACTGAAGCTTTCTTT. Protein sequence: CSARDGQVRNTEAFF. V gene TRBV20-1 combines with J gene TRBJ1-1; D not certain. CDR3 length: 15 residues. The germline V gene encodes CDR1 DFQATT and CDR2 SNEGSKA (reference sequence).